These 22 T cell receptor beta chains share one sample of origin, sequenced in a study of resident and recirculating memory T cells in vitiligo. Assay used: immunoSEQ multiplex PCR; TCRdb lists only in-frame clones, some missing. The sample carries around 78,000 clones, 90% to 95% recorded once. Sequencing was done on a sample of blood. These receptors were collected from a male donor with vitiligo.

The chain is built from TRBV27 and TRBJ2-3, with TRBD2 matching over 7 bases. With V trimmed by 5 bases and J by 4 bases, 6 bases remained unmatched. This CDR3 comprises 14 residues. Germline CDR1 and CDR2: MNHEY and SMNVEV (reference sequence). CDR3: CASSPGTNADTQYF. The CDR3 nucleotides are TGTGCCAGCAGTCCTGGGACTAATGCAGATACGCAGTATTTT.

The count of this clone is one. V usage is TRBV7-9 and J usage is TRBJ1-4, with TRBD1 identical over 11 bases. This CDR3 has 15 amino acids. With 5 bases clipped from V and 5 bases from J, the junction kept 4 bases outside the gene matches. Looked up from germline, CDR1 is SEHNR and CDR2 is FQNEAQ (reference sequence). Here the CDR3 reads CASSPGDRGNEKLFF. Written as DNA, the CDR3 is TGTGCCAGCAGCCCGGGGGACAGGGGGAATGAAAAACTGTTTTTT.

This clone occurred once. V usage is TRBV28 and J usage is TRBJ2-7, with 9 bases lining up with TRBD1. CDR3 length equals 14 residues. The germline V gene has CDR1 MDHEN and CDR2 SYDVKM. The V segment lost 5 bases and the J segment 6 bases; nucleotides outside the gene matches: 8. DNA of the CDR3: TGTGCCAGCAGTAACCCGGGACAGGGTTTCGAGCAGTACTTC. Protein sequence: CASSNPGQGFEQYF. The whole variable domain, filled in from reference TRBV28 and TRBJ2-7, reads DVKVTQSSRYLVKRTGEKVFLECVQDMDHENMFWYRQDPGLGLRLIYFSYDVKMKEKGDIPEGYSVSREKKERFSLILESASTNQTSMYLCASSNPGQGFEQYFGPGTRLTVT.

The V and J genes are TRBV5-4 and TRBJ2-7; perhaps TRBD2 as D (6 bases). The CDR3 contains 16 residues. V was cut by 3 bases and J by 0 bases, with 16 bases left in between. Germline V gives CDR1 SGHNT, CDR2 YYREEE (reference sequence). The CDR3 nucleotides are TGTGCCAGCAGCTCAGGCGGAGCTAGCGTCTCCTACGAGCAGTACTTC. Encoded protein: CASSSGGASVSYEQYF.

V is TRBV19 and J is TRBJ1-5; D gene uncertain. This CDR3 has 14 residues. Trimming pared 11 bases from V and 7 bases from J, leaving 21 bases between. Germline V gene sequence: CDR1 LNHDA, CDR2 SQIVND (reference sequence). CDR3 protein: CASEARRALQPQHF. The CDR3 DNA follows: TGTGCCTCCGAAGCGCGTAGAGCCCTACAGCCCCAGCATTTT. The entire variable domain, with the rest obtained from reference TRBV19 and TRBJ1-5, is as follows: DGGITQSPKYLFRKEGQNVTLSCEQNLNHDAMYWYRQDPGQGLRLIYYSQIVNDFQKGDIAEGYSVSREKKESFPLTVTSAQKNPTAFYLCASEARRALQPQHFGDGTRLSIL.

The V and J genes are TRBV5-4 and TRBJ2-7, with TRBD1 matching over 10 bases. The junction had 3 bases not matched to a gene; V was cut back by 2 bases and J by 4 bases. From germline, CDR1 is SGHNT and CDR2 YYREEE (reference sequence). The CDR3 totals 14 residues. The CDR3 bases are TGTGCCAGCAGCTTAGACAGGGGGCGATACGAGCAGTACTTC. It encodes CASSLDRGRYEQYF.

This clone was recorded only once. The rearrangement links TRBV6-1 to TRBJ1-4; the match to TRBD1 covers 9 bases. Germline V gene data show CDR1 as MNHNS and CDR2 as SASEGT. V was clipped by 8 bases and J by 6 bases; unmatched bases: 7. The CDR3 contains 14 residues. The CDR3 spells CASLSGQGYEKLFF. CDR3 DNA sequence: TGTGCCAGCCTTTCGGGACAGGGATATGAAAAACTGTTTTTT.

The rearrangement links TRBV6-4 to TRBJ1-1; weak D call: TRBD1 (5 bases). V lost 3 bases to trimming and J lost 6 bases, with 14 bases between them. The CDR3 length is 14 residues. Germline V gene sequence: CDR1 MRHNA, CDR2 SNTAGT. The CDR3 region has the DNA TGTGCCAGCAGTGAGTCCTCCCGGGGGTCTGAAGCTTTCTTT. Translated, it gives CASSESSRGSEAFF.

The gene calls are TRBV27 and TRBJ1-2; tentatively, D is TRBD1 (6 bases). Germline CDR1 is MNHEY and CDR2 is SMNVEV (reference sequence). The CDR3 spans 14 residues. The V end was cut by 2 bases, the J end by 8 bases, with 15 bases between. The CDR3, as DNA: TGTGCCAGCAGTTTAAATCGGGGGGCGGGAGGCTACACCTTC. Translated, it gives CASSLNRGAGGYTF.

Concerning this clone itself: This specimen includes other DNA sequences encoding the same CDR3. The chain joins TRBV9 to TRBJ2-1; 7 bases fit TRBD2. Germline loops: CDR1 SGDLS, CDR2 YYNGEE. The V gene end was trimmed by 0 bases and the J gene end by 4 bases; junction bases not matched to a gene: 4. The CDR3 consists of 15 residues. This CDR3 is CASSVGLAEYNEQFF. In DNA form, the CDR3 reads TGTGCCAGCAGCGTAGGGCTAGCGGAGTACAATGAGCAGTTCTTC.

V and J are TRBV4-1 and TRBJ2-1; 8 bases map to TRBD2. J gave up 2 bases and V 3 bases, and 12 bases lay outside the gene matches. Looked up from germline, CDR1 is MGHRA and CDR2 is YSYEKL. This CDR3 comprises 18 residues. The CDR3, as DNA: TGCGCCAGCAGCCAGAATACGGGAGCGGGAGCTGCCTACAATGAGCAGTTCTTC. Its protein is CASSQNTGAGAAYNEQFF.

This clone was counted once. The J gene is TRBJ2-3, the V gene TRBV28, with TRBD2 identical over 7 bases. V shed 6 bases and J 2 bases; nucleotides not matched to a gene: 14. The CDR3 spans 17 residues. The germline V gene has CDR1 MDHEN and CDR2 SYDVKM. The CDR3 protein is CASSLSGAGAHTDTQYF. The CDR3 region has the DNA TGTGCCAGCAGCCTATCCGGGGCGGGAGCCCACACAGATACGCAGTATTTT.

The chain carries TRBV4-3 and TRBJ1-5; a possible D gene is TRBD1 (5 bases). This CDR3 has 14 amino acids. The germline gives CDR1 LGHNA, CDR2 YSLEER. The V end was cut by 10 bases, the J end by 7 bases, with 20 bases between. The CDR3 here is CATSQDPKGQPQHF. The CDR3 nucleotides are TGCGCCACCTCACAGGACCCTAAGGGCCAGCCCCAGCATTTT.

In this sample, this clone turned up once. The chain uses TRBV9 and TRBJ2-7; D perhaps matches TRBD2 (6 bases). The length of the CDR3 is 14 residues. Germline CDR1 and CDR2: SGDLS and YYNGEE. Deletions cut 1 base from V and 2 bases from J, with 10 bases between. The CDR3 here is CASSVSGGPYEQYF. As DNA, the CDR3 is TGTGCCAGCAGCGTATCCGGGGGACCCTACGAGCAGTACTTC.

The CDR3 bases are TGTGCCAGCAGCCCAGGACTCTTAGCCAAAAACATTCAGTACTTC. This gives the protein CASSPGLLAKNIQYF. The V and J genes are TRBV5-4 and TRBJ2-4; the D gene is possibly TRBD2 (5 bases). The ends were cut back, 4 bases at V and 0 bases at J, with 11 bases in the middle. The CDR3 sequence is 15 residues long. Germline V gene sequence: CDR1 SGHNT, CDR2 YYREEE (reference sequence).

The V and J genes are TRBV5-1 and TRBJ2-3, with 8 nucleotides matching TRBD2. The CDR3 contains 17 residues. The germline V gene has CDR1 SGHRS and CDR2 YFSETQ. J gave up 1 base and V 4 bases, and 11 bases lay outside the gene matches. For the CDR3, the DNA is TGCGCCAGCAGCCTTACTTCGGGACTAGGTCGCACAGATACGCAGTATTTT. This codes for CASSLTSGLGRTDTQYF.

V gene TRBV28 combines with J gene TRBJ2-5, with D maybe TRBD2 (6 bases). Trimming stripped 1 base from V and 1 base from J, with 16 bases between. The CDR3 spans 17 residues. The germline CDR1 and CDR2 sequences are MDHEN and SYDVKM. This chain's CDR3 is CASSLFPLWRGQETQYF. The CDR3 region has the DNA TGTGCCAGCAGTTTATTTCCCCTTTGGCGGGGCCAAGAGACCCAGTACTTC.

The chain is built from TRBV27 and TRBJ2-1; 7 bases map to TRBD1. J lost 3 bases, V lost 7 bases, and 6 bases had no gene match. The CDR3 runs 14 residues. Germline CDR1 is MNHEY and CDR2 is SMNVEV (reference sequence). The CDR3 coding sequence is TGTGCCAGCACCCACCGGGACAGCTACAATGAGCAGTTCTTC. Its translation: CASTHRDSYNEQFF.

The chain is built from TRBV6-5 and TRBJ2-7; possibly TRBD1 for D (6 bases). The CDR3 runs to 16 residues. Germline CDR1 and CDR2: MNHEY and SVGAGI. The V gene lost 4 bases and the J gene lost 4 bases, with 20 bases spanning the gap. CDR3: CASSSPPGQGGYEQYF. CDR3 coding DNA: TGTGCCAGCAGTTCCCCCCCGGGACAAGGGGGATACGAGCAGTACTTC.

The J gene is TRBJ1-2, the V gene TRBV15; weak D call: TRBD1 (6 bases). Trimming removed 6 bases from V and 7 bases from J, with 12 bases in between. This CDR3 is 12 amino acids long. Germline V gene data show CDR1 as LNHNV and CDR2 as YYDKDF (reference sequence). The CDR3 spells CATSTLRGGYTF. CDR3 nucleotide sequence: TGTGCCACCAGTACCCTCAGGGGTGGCTACACCTTC. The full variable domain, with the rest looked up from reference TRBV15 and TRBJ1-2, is DAMVIQNPRYQVTQFGKPVTLSCSQTLNHNVMYWYQQKSSQAPKLLFHYYDKDFNNEADTPDNFQSRRPNTSFCFLDIRSPGLGDTAMYLCATSTLRGGYTFGSGTRLTVV.

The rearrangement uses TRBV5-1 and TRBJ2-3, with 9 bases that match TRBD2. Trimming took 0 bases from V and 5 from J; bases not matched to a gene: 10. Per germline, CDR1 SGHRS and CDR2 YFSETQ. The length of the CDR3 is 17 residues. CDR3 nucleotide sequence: TGCGCCAGCAGCTTGGGGGCGGGAGGGCCCCAAGTAGATACGCAGTATTTT. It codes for CASSLGAGGPQVDTQYF. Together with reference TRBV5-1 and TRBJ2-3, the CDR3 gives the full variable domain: KAGVTQTPRYLIKTRGQQVTLSCSPISGHRSVSWYQQTPGQGLQFLFEYFSETQRNKGNFPGRFSGRQFSNSRSEMNVSTLELGDSALYLCASSLGAGGPQVDTQYFGPGTRLTVL.

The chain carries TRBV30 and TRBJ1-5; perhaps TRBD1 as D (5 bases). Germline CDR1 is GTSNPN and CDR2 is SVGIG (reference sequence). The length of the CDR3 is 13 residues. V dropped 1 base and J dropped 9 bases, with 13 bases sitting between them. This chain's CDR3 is CAWSGGPGGPQHF. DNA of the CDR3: TGTGCCTGGAGTGGGGGTCCGGGGGGGCCCCAGCATTTT. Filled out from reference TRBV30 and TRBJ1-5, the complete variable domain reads SQTIHQWPATLVQPVGSPLSLECTVEGTSNPNLYWYRQAAGRGLQLLFYSVGIGQISSEVPQNLSASRPQDRQFILSSKKLLLSDSGFYLCAWSGGPGGPQHFGDGTRLSIL.